This TCR beta chain was captured by sequencing in a study of response to subunit inactivated influenza vaccine. This clonotype was detected a few times. Germline CDR1 and CDR2: DFQATT and SNEGSKA (reference sequence). V lost 3 bases to trimming and J lost 4 bases, with 15 bases between them. The CDR3 covers 14 residues. MiXCR was run by TCRdb on the RT-PCR reads, yielding one entry per CDR3 protein. The sample shows roughly 500,000 distinct CDR3 sequences, around 25% of them seen only once. The same data also went into a second study, on T cells expressing NK-cell markers. Per that paper: UMIs accompanied the 5'RACE template switching by which TCR beta cDNA was made. An anti-gamma-delta TCR antibody restricted sorting to alpha-beta TCR T cells in several experiments. In a handful of donors, these clonotypes also led the CD3+CD56-NKG2C+ fraction.

The clonotype comes from a man in his fifties who received an inactivated influenza vaccine. The chain uses TRBV20-1 and TRBJ1-2; D gene unclear. The sample consisted of CD4+ T cells sorted from PBMCs, taken roughly 12 days after vaccination. CDR3 sequence (DNA): TGCAGTGCTAGCCCCCCGGTCGGTAGCTATGGCTACACCTTC. This sequence encodes CSASPPVGSYGYTF.